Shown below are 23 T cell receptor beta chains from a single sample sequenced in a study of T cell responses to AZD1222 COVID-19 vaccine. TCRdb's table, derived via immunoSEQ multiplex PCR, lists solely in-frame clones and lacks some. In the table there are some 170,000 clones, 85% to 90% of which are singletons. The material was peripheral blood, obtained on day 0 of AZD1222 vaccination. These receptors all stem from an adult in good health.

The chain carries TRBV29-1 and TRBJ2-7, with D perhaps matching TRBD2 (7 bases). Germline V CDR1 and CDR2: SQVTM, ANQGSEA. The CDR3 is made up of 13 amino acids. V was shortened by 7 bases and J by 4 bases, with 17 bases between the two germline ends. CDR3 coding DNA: TGCAGCGCCGAAGGGGGGGGAGGATACGAGCAGTACTTC. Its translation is CSAEGGGGYEQYF.

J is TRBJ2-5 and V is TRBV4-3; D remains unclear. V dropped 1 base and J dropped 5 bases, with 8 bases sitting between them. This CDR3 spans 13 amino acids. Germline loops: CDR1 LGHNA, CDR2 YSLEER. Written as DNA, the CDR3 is TGCGCCAGCAGCCAAGCTTTGGCGGAGACCCAGTACTTC. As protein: CASSQALAETQYF.

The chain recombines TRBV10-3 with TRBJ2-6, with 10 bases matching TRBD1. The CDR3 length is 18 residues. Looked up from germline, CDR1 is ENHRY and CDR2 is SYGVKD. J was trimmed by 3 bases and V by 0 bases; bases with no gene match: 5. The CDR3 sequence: CAISESGTGVYGANVLTF. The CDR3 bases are TGTGCCATCAGTGAGTCCGGGACAGGGGTTTATGGGGCCAACGTCCTGACTTTC.

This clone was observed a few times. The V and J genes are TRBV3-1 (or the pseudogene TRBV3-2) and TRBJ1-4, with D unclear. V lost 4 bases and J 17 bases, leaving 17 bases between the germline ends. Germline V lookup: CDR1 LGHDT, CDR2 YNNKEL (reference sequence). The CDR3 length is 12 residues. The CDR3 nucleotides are TGTGCCAGCAGCCCCTCGCGCAGGCCTCTATTTTTT. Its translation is CASSPSRRPLFF.

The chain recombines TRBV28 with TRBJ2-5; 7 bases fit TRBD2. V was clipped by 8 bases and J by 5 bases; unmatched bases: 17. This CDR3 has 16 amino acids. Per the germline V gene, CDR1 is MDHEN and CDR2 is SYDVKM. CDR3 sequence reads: CASRPEGRVTRETQYF. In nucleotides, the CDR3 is TGTGCCAGCCGACCGGAAGGGAGGGTCACCCGGGAGACCCAGTACTTC. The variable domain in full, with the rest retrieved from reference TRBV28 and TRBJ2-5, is DVKVTQSSRYLVKRTGEKVFLECVQDMDHENMFWYRQDPGLGLRLIYFSYDVKMKEKGDIPEGYSVSREKKERFSLILESASTNQTSMYLCASRPEGRVTRETQYFGPGTRLLVL.

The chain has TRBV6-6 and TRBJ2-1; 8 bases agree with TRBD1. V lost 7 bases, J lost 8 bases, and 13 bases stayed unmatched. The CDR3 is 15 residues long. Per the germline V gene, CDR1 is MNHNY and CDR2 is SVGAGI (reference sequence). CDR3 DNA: TGTGCCAGCACCGACCGGGACAGGCTGATAGATGAGCAGTTCTTC. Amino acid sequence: CASTDRDRLIDEQFF.

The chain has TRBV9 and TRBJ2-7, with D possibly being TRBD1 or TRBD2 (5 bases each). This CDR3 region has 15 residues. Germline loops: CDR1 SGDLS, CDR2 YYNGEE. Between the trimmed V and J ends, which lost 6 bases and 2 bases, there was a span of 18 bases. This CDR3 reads CASNPEGRNPYEQYF. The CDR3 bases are TGTGCCAGCAACCCAGAGGGGCGGAATCCCTACGAGCAGTACTTC.

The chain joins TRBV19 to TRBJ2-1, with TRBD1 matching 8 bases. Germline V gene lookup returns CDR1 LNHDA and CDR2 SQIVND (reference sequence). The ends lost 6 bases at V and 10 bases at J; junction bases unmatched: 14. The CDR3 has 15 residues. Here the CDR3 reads CASSPQGGNYGEQFF. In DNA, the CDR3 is TGTGCCAGTAGCCCACAGGGGGGAAATTATGGGGAGCAGTTCTTC. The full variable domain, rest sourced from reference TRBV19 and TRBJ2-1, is DGGITQSPKYLFRKEGQNVTLSCEQNLNHDAMYWYRQDPGQGLRLIYYSQIVNDFQKGDIAEGYSVSREKKESFPLTVTSAQKNPTAFYLCASSPQGGNYGEQFFGPGTRLTVL.

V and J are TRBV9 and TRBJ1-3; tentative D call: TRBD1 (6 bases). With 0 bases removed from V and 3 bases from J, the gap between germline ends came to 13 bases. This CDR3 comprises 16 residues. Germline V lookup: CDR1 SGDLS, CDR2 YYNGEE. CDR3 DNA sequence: TGTGCCAGCAGCGTAGGACGGCAGGGGCTTGGAAACACCATATATTTT. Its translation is CASSVGRQGLGNTIYF.

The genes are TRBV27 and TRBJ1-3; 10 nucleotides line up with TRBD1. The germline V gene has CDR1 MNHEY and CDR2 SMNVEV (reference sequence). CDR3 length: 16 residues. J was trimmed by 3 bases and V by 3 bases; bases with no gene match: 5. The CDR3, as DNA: TGTGCCAGCAGTTTGGGGACAGGGGCCGGTGGAAACACCATATATTTT. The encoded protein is CASSLGTGAGGNTIYF.

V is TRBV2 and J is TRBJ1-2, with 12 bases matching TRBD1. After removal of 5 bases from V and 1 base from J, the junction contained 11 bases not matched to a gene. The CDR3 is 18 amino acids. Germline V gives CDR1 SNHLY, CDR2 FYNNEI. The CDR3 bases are TGTGCCAGCAGTTCCCGATCAGGGACAGGGGGCCTTAACTATGGCTACACCTTC. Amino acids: CASSSRSGTGGLNYGYTF.

CDR3 loop: CASKTSGSHEQYF. CDR3 nucleotide sequence: TGTGCCAGCAAAACTAGCGGGAGTCACGAGCAGTACTTC. V usage is TRBV28 and J usage is TRBJ2-7, with 11 bases fitting TRBD2. Germline assignment: CDR1 MDHEN and CDR2 SYDVKM. The CDR3 is 13 residues long. Unmatched junction bases numbered 4, after V lost 7 bases and J lost 5 bases.

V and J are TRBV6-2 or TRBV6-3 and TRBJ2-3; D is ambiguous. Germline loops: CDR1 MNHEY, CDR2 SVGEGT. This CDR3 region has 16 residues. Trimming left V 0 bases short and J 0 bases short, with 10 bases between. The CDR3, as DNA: TGTGCCAGCAGTTACTCACAGCCGGTTAGCACAGATACGCAGTATTTT. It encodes CASSYSQPVSTDTQYF.

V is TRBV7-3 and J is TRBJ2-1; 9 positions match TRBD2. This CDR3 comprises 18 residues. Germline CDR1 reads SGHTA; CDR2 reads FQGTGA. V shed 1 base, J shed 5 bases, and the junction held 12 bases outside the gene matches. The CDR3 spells CASSLRPRLAAFDNEQFF. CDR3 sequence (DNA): TGTGCCAGCAGCTTAAGACCGCGACTAGCGGCATTCGACAATGAGCAGTTCTTC.

In DNA, the CDR3 is TGTGCCAGCAGACTCCGCCCCGGGGGTGACTATGGCTACACCTTC. Translated: CASRLRPGGDYGYTF. This sequence joins TRBV6-5 and TRBJ1-2, with D possibly TRBD1 on 5 matching bases. V lost 6 bases to trimming and J lost 3 bases, with 17 bases between them. The length of the CDR3 is 15 residues. Per the germline V gene, CDR1 is MNHEY and CDR2 is SVGAGI.

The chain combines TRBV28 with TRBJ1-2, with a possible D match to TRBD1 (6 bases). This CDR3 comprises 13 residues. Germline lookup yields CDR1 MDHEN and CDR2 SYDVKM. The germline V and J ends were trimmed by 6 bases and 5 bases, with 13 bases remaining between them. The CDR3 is CASRQGMGYGYTF. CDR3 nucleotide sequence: TGTGCCAGCAGACAGGGTATGGGATATGGCTACACCTTC.

The CDR3 here is CASSLGDFEQYF. In DNA form, the CDR3 reads TGTGCCAGCAGTTTAGGGGACTTCGAGCAGTACTTC. The chain combines TRBV12-3 or TRBV12-4 with TRBJ2-7, with a tentative D call TRBD2 (6 bases). Trimming removed 1 base at V and 6 bases at J, with 7 bases between. The CDR3 runs to 12 residues.

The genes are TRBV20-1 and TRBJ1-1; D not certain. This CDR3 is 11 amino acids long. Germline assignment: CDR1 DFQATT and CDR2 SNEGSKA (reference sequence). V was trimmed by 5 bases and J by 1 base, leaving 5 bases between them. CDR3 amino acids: CSADSNTEAFF. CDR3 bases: TGCAGTGCTGACTCGAACACTGAAGCTTTCTTT.

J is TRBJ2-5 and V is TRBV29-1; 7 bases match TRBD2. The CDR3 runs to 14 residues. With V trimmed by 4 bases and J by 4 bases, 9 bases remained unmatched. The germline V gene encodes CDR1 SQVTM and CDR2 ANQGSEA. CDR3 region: CSVVRGRAGETQYF. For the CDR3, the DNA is TGCAGCGTTGTACGGGGGAGGGCCGGAGAGACCCAGTACTTC.

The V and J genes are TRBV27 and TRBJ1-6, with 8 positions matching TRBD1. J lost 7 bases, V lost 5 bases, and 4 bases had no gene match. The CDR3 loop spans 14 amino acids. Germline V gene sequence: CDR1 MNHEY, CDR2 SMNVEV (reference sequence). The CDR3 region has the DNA TGTGCCAGCAGTCCCGACAGGGGAAATTCACCCCTCCACTTT. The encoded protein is CASSPDRGNSPLHF.

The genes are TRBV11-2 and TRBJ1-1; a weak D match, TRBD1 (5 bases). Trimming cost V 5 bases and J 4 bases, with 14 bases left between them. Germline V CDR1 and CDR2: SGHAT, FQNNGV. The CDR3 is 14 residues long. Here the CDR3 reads CASSPGTRVTEAFF. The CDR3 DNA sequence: TGTGCCAGCAGCCCCGGAACCAGGGTCACTGAAGCTTTCTTT.

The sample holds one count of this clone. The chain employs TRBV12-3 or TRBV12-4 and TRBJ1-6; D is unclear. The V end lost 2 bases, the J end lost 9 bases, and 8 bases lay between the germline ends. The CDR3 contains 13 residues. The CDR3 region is CASSLSWASPLHF. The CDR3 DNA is TGTGCCAGCAGTTTAAGTTGGGCTTCACCCCTCCACTTT.

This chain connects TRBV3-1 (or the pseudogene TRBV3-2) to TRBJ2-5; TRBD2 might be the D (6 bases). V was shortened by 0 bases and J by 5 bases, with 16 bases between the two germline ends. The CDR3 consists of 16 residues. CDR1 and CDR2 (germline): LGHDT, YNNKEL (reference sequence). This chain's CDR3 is CASSQDPAGSGETQYF. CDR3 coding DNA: TGTGCCAGCAGCCAAGATCCTGCGGGGTCAGGCGAGACCCAGTACTTC.